Listed below are T cell receptor beta chains from one sample, sequenced in a study of blood T cells in healthy people across ages. TCRdb re-analysed the 5' RACE reads in MiXCR, keeping a single row per CDR3 protein. The sample has some 1.5 million distinct CDR3 sequences; under 30% are singletons. The specimen was blood. The receptors here all came from a woman aged 25 to 45 in good health. The CDR3 runs from the conserved cysteine through the conserved F or W. Each record gives: V gene, D gene, J gene, clone size, CDR3 protein, CDR3 DNA. A D gene is named only where the DNA matches it firmly. For some rows the clone size is stated as once, few or many, or as a class when expanded; others skip it.

TRBV5-4,TRBD2,TRBJ2-7,-,CASSLVTSVDEQYF,TGTGCCAGCAGCTTGGTTACTAGCGTCGACGAGCAGTACTTC
TRBV7-2,-,TRBJ2-6,-,CASSFAAGASGANVLTF,TGTGCCAGCAGCTTCGCCGCGGGGGCCTCTGGGGCCAACGTCCTGACTTTC
TRBV20-1,-,TRBJ1-1,once,CSTDGTVNTEAFF,TGCAGTACGGACGGGACGGTGAACACTGAAGCTTTCTTT
TRBV20-1,TRBD2,TRBJ2-3,many,CSASDGGVLGDTQYF,TGCAGTGCTAGCGACGGGGGGGTGTTGGGAGATACGCAGTATTTT
TRBV12-5,-,TRBJ2-7,-,CASARGLTYEQYF,TGTGCTAGTGCCCGCGGACTGACCTACGAGCAGTACTTC
TRBV5-1,-,TRBJ1-1,few,CASSLEGDRYEAFF,TGCGCCAGCAGCTTGGAGGGGGACCGATATGAAGCTTTCTTT
TRBV7-3,-,TRBJ2-6,once,CASAVISGANALTF,TGTGCCAGCGCCGTAATCTCTGGGGCCAACGCCCTGACTTTC
TRBV7-9,-,TRBJ2-6,many,CASSPWGPLPGANVLTF,TGTGCCAGCAGCCCATGGGGTCCCCTACCTGGGGCCAACGTCCTGACTTTC
TRBV4-1,-,TRBJ1-2,few,CASSQDRLGNYGYTF,TGCGCCAGCAGCCAAGATAGGTTGGGGAACTATGGCTACACCTTC
TRBV24-1,-,TRBJ2-1,few,CATSDPAVQGGVQFF,TGTGCCACCAGTGATCCCGCCGTGCAGGGTGGGGTGCAGTTCTTC
TRBV20-1,-,TRBJ2-5,-,CSALGRPQETQYF,TGCAGTGCTTTGGGACGGCCTCAAGAGACCCAGTACTTC
TRBV11-2,-,TRBJ1-1,-,CASKSRAGPMENTEAFF,TGTGCCAGCAAGTCTAGAGCCGGCCCGATGGAGAACACTGAAGCTTTCTTT
TRBV20-1,-,TRBJ2-7,-,CSAHDSDTYEQYF,TGCAGTGCCCATGACTCCGACACCTACGAGCAGTACTTC
TRBV12-3/TRBV12-4,TRBD1,TRBJ1-5,-,CASSGGQGDNQPQHF,TGTGCCAGCAGTGGGGGACAGGGGGACAATCAGCCCCAGCATTTT
TRBV5-5,-,TRBJ1-5,few,CASSLAGELPQHF,TGTGCCAGCAGCTTAGCAGGGGAACTGCCCCAGCATTTT
TRBV5-5,TRBD1,TRBJ1-4,few,CASSPGQGTTNEKLFF,TGTGCCAGCAGCCCGGGACAGGGAACAACTAATGAAAAACTGTTTTTT
TRBV20-1,-,TRBJ1-1,-,CSASEAYPFF,TGCAGTGCTAGTGAGGCATACCCTTTCTTT
TRBV11-2,-,TRBJ1-2,-,CASSTRNGGYYGYTF,TGTGCCAGCAGCACTCGAAATGGCGGATACTATGGCTACACCTTC
TRBV2,-,TRBJ1-4,-,CANSTATNEKLFF,TGTGCCAACAGCACAGCAACTAATGAAAAACTGTTTTTT
TRBV29-1,-,TRBJ1-1,few,CSVTGAGDVRAFF,TGCAGCGTAACCGGGGCCGGGGATGTTAGAGCTTTCTTT